This T cell receptor beta chain was recorded in a study of molecular identifiers for immune sequencing clone quantification. This clonotype showed up just a few times. MiXCR, run by TCRdb on the PCR reads, gives a single entry per CDR3 protein. The top ten hold about 0.84% of the sample, which has approximately 630,000 distinct CDR3 sequences, roughly 23% seen once. Sequences were obtained from naive CD8+ T cells from blood, with Jurkat cell RNA spiked in. Subset defined: FACS-sorted CD8+CD4-CCR7+CD45RA+ naive T cells. The receptor was isolated from a human donor in good health. Some libraries in this study had Jurkat cell RNA spiked in.

CDR3 bases: TGTGCCAGCAGTTTATCTTGGGGGACACCCGGCTACACCTTC. It is translated as CASSLSWGTPGYTF. This chain links TRBV27 with TRBJ1-2; D might be TRBD1 (6 bases). The CDR3 sequence is 14 residues long. The germline CDR1 and CDR2 sequences are MNHEY and SMNVEV (reference sequence). Trimming pared 0 bases from V and 8 bases from J, leaving 13 bases between.